These 20 T cell receptor beta chains were sequenced from one sample in a study of T cells in Graves' hyperthyroidism and ophthalmopathy. There were TCR beta CDR3 regions amplified from RNA transcripts. Researchers ran a first-round RT-PCR on the TCR CDR3 using the HTBI primer set. TCRdb called the multiplex PCR reads again in MiXCR, with one record for every CDR3 protein. There are about 740,000 distinct CDR3 sequences in the sample; about 14% occur only once, and about 10% lies in the top ten. What was sequenced was blood. All receptors come from a woman aged 18-35 years with Graves' hyperthyroidism.

This clonotype was counted between two and nine times. V gene TRBV19 combines with J gene TRBJ2-3; TRBD2 aligns across 8 bases. CDR1 is LNHDA, CDR2 SQIVND, per germline (reference sequence). J lost 3 bases, V lost 1 base, and 3 bases had no gene match. This CDR3 is built from 15 residues. CDR3 region: CASSIVGLVTDTQYF. The CDR3 coding sequence is TGTGCCAGTAGTATAGTGGGACTAGTAACAGATACGCAGTATTTT. Supplemented by reference TRBV19 and TRBJ2-3, the full variable domain reads DGGITQSPKYLFRKEGQNVTLSCEQNLNHDAMYWYRQDPGQGLRLIYYSQIVNDFQKGDIAEGYSVSREKKESFPLTVTSAQKNPTAFYLCASSIVGLVTDTQYFGPGTRLTVL.

The table lists this clonotype with many counts. The chain is built from TRBV6-1 and TRBJ2-5, with TRBD2 matching 9 bases. V shed 4 bases, J shed 4 bases, and the junction held 7 bases outside the gene matches. The CDR3 is 15 amino acids. Germline V lookup: CDR1 MNHNS, CDR2 SASEGT. CDR3 sequence: CASSASGTSLETQYF. For the CDR3, the DNA is TGTGCCAGCAGTGCTTCCGGGACTAGCTTAGAGACCCAGTACTTC.

This clonotype was recorded at least ten times. The chain has TRBV7-2 and TRBJ2-2; 7 bases are shared with TRBD1. CDR1 is SGHTA and CDR2 is FQGNSA in the germline V gene. The CDR3 has 15 amino acids. Unmatched junction bases numbered 6, after V lost 4 bases and J lost 4 bases. In nucleotides, the CDR3 is TGTGCCAGCAGCTCTGGGACAGCCCGCACCGGGGAGCTGTTTTTT. This codes for CASSSGTARTGELFF.

This clonotype has more than one count but fewer than ten. This chain uses TRBV19 with TRBJ2-2; 11 nucleotides line up with TRBD1. The germline gives CDR1 LNHDA, CDR2 SQIVND (reference sequence). The J segment lost 7 bases and the V segment lost 4 bases, leaving 5 bases of the junction unmatched. This CDR3 spans 15 amino acids. CDR3 protein: CASSSGQGAVGELFF. Here the CDR3 DNA reads TGTGCCAGTAGTAGCGGACAGGGGGCCGTCGGGGAGCTGTTTTTT.

This clonotype was seen a few times. At one end the junction does not follow the germline gene, possibly because of a read error. The chain uses TRBV6-1 and TRBJ2-7; possible D gene TRBD1, 7 bases. CDR3 length: 18 amino acids. Germline V lookup: CDR1 MNHNS, CDR2 SASEGT. The CDR3 DNA reads as TGTGTCAGCAGTCGGATCGAAACGTCGACAGGGAGGACCGACGAGCAGTACTTC. Residues: CVSSRIETSTGRTDEQYF.

This clonotype was seen many times. The chain has TRBV20-1 and TRBJ2-7; maybe TRBD1 (6 bases). This CDR3 is built from 10 residues. V dropped 6 bases and J dropped 5 bases, with 8 bases sitting between them. Germline values: CDR1 DFQATT, CDR2 SNEGSKA (reference sequence). CDR3 nucleotide sequence: TGCAGTGCCTCAGGGGACGAGCAGTACTTC. As protein: CSASGDEQYF.

This chain connects TRBV19 to TRBJ1-1, with D maybe TRBD1 (6 bases). This CDR3 contains 15 residues. V dropped 10 bases and J dropped 3 bases, with 21 bases sitting between them. CDR1 is LNHDA, CDR2 SQIVND, per germline (reference sequence). CDR3: CATLGWTAKHTEAFF. Here the CDR3 DNA reads TGTGCCACCCTGGGGTGGACAGCAAAGCACACTGAAGCTTTCTTT. Filled out from reference TRBV19 and TRBJ1-1, the complete variable domain reads DGGITQSPKYLFRKEGQNVTLSCEQNLNHDAMYWYRQDPGQGLRLIYYSQIVNDFQKGDIAEGYSVSREKKESFPLTVTSAQKNPTAFYLCATLGWTAKHTEAFFGQGTRLTVV.

This chain connects TRBV20-1 to TRBJ2-7; 9 bases line up with TRBD2. Germline CDR1 is DFQATT and CDR2 is SNEGSKA (reference sequence). V was pared by 1 base and J by 8 bases, with 12 bases of the junction left unmatched. This CDR3 contains 15 residues. In nucleotides, the CDR3 is TGCAGTGCTAGAGTTTTTGCGGGAGGGCCGGTGAAGCAGTACTTC. It encodes CSARVFAGGPVKQYF.

The V call is TRBV20-1, the J call TRBJ2-2; TRBD2 agrees at 10 bases. The CDR3 has 19 residues. Trimming removed 1 base from V and 5 bases from J; junction bases left unmatched: 16. The germline V gene has CDR1 DFQATT and CDR2 SNEGSKA (reference sequence). The CDR3 sequence: CSARGISGRPRGRTGELFF. CDR3 sequence (DNA): TGCAGTGCTAGAGGTATTAGCGGGAGGCCCCGGGGTCGGACCGGGGAGCTGTTTTTT.

This clonotype turned up a few times. A much larger clonotype is one base distant, so this may be a read error. The rearrangement uses TRBV11-2 and TRBJ2-1, with D tentatively TRBD2 (6 bases). The germline CDR1 and CDR2 sequences are SGHAT and FQNNGV. The CDR3 covers 16 residues. V lost 1 base to trimming and J lost 8 bases, with 18 bases between them. The CDR3 loop reads CASSLGWLARGDEQFF. For the CDR3, the DNA is TGTGCCAGCAGCTTAGGGTGGCTAGCGAGAGGGGATGAGCAGTTCTTC.

This clonotype showed up many times. CDR3 nucleotide sequence: TGTGCCAGCAGCCATCAGGTAGGCAATCAGCCCCAGCATTTT. This encodes CASSHQVGNQPQHF. This chain joins TRBV3-1 and TRBJ1-5; D unresolved. The V gene's germline CDR1 is LGHDT and CDR2 YNNKEL (reference sequence). CDR3 size: 14 residues. Trimming removed 3 bases at V and 2 bases at J, with 8 bases between. Supplemented by reference TRBV3-1 and TRBJ1-5, the full variable domain reads DTAVSQTPKYLVTQMGNDKSIKCEQNLGHDTMYWYKQDSKKFLKIMFSYNNKELIINETVPNRFSPKSPDKAHLNLHINSLELGDSAVYFCASSHQVGNQPQHFGDGTRLSIL.

This clonotype was observed at least ten times. The chain carries TRBV7-3 and TRBJ2-3; 13 nucleotides agree with TRBD2. Germline loops: CDR1 SGHTA, CDR2 FQGTGA. The CDR3 extends over 16 amino acids. V lost 4 bases and J lost 4; bases outside the gene matches: 5. The CDR3 sequence: CASSSSLAGGPDTQYF. In DNA, the CDR3 is TGTGCCAGCAGCTCCTCACTAGCGGGAGGGCCAGATACGCAGTATTTT.

At least ten counts were recorded for this clonotype. The J gene is TRBJ2-7, the V gene TRBV7-2; 7 bases agree with TRBD2. The CDR3 is 14 residues long. The V segment lost 2 bases and the J segment 4 bases; nucleotides outside the gene matches: 5. Germline CDR1 SGHTA, CDR2 FQGNSA. The CDR3 DNA reads TGTGCCAGCAGCTTACATTCCGGGAGGTACGAGCAGTACTTC. Translation: CASSLHSGRYEQYF.

In DNA form, the CDR3 reads TGTGCCATCGCTAAACAGGGAGCGAACACCGGGGAGCTGTTTTTT. This gives the protein CAIAKQGANTGELFF. This chain connects TRBV6-1 to TRBJ2-2; D is perhaps TRBD1 (6 bases). The CDR3 length is 15 residues. Germline V gene sequence: CDR1 MNHNS, CDR2 SASEGT. V shed 10 bases and J shed 0 bases, with 15 bases lying between them.

This clonotype was recorded at least ten times. The chain links TRBV11-2 to TRBJ2-7; weak D call: TRBD1 (6 bases). Germline CDR1 is SGHAT and CDR2 is FQNNGV. V lost 6 bases and J lost 6, with 9 bases in between. There are 11 residues in the CDR3. CDR3 region: CASRGAGEQYF. The CDR3, as DNA: TGTGCCAGCAGGGGGGCAGGCGAGCAGTACTTC.

The chain is built from TRBV5-1 and TRBJ2-1; TRBD2 aligns across 7 bases. The ends lost 0 bases at V and 4 bases at J; junction bases unmatched: 10. Germline assignment: CDR1 SGHRS and CDR2 YFSETQ. The CDR3 consists of 17 residues. The DNA for the CDR3 is TGCGCCAGCAGCTTGGCCAGTGTGGCTAGCGGTTACAATGAGCAGTTCTTC. Translation gives CASSLASVASGYNEQFF.

The chain joins TRBV27 to TRBJ1-4; D is possibly TRBD1 (6 bases). Germline CDR1 is MNHEY and CDR2 is SMNVEV (reference sequence). The CDR3 totals 15 residues. V gave up 6 bases and J gave up 6 bases, with 17 bases separating them. CDR3 in DNA: TGTGCCAGCAGCGAGATACAGGGAGAGGATGAAAAACTGTTTTTT. Its protein is CASSEIQGEDEKLFF.

This clonotype was recorded many times. The chain couples TRBV7-9 to TRBJ2-3, with 7 bases lining up with TRBD1. Germline CDR1 reads SEHNR; CDR2 reads FQNEAQ (reference sequence). J lost 3 bases, V lost 1 base, and 4 bases had no gene match. The CDR3 is made up of 15 amino acids. DNA of the CDR3: TGTGCCAGCAGCTTAGGTGGGACAGAAACAGATACGCAGTATTTT. Amino acids: CASSLGGTETDTQYF.

The J gene is TRBJ2-3, the V gene TRBV24-1; D unresolved. This CDR3 contains 17 residues. Germline V gives CDR1 KGHDR, CDR2 SFDVKD. Deletions cut 1 base from V and 2 bases from J, with 15 bases between. The CDR3, as DNA: TGTGCCACCAGTGATTTTCCAGTGGGCTCTTCCACAGATACGCAGTATTTT. Translation: CATSDFPVGSSTDTQYF.

The table lists this clonotype with many counts. The CDR3 spells CASSGPGLAGVSGEQYF. The CDR3 DNA sequence: TGTGCCAGCAGTGGACCGGGACTAGCGGGAGTTTCCGGCGAGCAGTACTTC. The chain employs TRBV12-3 or TRBV12-4 and TRBJ2-7; 14 bases fit TRBD2. The V segment lost 5 bases and the J segment 6 bases; nucleotides outside the gene matches: 12. This CDR3 is built from 17 residues.